Listed below are T cell receptor beta chains from one sample, sequenced in a study of graft-versus-host responses after intestinal transplantation. Clones were read by immunoSEQ multiplex PCR, and TCRdb kept only the in-frame ones, dropping some. This table holds 10,000 to 15,000 clones, roughly 33% found once. The source was alloreactive CD8+ T cells from a mixed lymphocyte reaction culture, collected before intestinal transplant. The receptors were gathered from a human patient who received an intestinal transplant. The CDR3 runs from the conserved cysteine through the conserved F or W. Each record gives: J gene, V gene, CDR3 protein.

j_call: TRBJ2-3
v_call: TRBV2
cdr3_aa: CASSAGTSGTLGTDTQYF

j_call: TRBJ1-2
v_call: TRBV11-1
cdr3_aa: CASNIGPGGYGYTF

j_call: TRBJ1-3
v_call: TRBV19
cdr3_aa: CARGPRGILNTIYF

j_call: TRBJ1-5
v_call: TRBV6-5
cdr3_aa: CASSYGTGNQPQHF

j_call: TRBJ2-1
v_call: TRBV5-6
cdr3_aa: CASSFARVTTYNEQFF

j_call: TRBJ2-1
v_call: TRBV27
cdr3_aa: CASSPLSGTSGGALNEQFF

j_call: TRBJ1-1
v_call: TRBV6-5
cdr3_aa: CASSYSNTEAFF

j_call: TRBJ2-7
v_call: TRBV28
cdr3_aa: CASSFIEGNYEQYF

j_call: TRBJ2-7
v_call: TRBV13
cdr3_aa: CASSSPLSREQYF

j_call: TRBJ1-2
v_call: TRBV6-6
cdr3_aa: CASSPEYGYTF

j_call: TRBJ2-1
v_call: TRBV6-5
cdr3_aa: CASSYIAGGHNEQFF

j_call: TRBJ1-2
v_call: TRBV28
cdr3_aa: CASSLPEGGGYTF

j_call: TRBJ2-3
v_call: TRBV11-2
cdr3_aa: CASSLIPRATDTQYF